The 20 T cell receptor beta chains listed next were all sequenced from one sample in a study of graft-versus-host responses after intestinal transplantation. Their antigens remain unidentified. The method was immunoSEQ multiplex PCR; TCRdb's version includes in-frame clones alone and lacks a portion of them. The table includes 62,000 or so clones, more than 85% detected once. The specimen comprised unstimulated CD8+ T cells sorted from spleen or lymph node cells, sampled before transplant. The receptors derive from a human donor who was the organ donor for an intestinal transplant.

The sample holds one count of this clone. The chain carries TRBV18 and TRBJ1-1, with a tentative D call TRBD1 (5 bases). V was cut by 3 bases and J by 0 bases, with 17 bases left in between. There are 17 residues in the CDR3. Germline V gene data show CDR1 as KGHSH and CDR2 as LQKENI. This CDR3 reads CASSPTSRAHLNTEAFF. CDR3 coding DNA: TGTGCCAGCTCACCCACTTCCAGGGCACATCTGAACACTGAAGCTTTCTTT.

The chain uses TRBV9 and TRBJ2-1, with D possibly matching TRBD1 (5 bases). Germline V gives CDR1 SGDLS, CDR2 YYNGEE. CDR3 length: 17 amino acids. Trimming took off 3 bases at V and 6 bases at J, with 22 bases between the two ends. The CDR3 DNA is TGTGCCAGCAGCGCCACCCAGGGCTATACCGTAGGCAATGAGCAGTTCTTC. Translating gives CASSATQGYTVGNEQFF.

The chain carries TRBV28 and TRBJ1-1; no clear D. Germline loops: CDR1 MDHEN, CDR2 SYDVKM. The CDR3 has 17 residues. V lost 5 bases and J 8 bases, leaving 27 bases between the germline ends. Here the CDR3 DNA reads TGTGCCAGCAGTCGCCAACTCCGCGGGGTCGAGCTCCCCGAAGCTTTCTTT. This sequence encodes CASSRQLRGVELPEAFF.

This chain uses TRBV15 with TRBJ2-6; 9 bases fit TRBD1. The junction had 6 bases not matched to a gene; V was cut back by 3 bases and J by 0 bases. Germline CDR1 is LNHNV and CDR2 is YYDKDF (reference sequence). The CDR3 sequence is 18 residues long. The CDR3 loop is CATSRGDRALSGANVLTF. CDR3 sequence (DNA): TGTGCCACCAGCAGGGGGGACAGGGCACTCTCTGGGGCCAACGTCCTGACTTTC.

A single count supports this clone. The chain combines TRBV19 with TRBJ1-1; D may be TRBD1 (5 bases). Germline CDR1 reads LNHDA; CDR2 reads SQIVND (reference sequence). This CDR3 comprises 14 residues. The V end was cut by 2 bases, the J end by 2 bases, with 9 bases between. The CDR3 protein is CASSISGTNTEAFF. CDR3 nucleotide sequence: TGTGCCAGTAGTATAAGCGGGACCAACACTGAAGCTTTCTTT.

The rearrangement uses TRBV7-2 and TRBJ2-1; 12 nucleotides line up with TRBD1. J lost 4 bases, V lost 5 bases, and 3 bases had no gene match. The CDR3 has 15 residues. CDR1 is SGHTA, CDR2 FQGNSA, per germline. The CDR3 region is CASSLGQGAYNEQFF. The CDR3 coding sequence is TGTGCCAGCAGCCTGGGACAGGGGGCTTACAATGAGCAGTTCTTC.

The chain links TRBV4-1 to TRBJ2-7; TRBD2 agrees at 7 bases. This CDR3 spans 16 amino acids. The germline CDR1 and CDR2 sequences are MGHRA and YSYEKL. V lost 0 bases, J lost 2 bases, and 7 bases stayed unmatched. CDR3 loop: CASSQENLAETYEQYF. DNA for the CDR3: TGCGCCAGCAGCCAAGAAAACCTAGCGGAGACCTACGAGCAGTACTTC.

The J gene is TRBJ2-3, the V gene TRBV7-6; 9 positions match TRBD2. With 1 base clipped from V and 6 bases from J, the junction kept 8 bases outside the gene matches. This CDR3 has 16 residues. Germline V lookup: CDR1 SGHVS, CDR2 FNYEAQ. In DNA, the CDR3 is TGTGCCAGCAGCTTAGAGGGGCGGGAGGGCCGGGATACGCAGTATTTT. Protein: CASSLEGREGRDTQYF.

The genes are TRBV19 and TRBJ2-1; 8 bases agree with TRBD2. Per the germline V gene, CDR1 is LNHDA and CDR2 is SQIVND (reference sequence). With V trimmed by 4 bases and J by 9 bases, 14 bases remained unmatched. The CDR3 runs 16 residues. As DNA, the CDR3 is TGTGCCAGTAGTACTTTACTAGCGGACGACCTTGGTGAGCAGTTCTTC. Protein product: CASSTLLADDLGEQFF.

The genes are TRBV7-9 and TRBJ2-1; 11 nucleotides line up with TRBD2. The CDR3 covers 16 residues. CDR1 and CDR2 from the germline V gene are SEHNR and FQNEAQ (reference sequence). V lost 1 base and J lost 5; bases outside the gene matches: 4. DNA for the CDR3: TGTGCCAGCAGCTTAGGGGTAGCGGGAGGGGACAATGAGCAGTTCTTC. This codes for CASSLGVAGGDNEQFF.

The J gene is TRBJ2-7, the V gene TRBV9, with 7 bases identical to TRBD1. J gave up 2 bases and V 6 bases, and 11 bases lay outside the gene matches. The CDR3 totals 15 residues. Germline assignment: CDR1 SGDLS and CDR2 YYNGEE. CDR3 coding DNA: TGTGCCAGCACCGTCGGGGACAGCCCAACCTACGAGCAGTACTTC. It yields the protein CASTVGDSPTYEQYF.

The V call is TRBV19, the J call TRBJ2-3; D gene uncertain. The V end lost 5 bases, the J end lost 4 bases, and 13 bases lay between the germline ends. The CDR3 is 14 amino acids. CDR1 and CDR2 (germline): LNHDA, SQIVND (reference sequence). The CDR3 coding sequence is TGTGCCAGTAGTTACAGCCTCGGCCCAGATACGCAGTATTTT. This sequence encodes CASSYSLGPDTQYF.

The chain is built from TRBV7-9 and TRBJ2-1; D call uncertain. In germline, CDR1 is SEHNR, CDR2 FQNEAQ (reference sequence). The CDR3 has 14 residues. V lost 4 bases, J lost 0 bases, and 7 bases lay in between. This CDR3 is CASSWYSSYNEQFF. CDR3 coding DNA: TGTGCCAGCAGCTGGTACAGCTCCTACAATGAGCAGTTCTTC.

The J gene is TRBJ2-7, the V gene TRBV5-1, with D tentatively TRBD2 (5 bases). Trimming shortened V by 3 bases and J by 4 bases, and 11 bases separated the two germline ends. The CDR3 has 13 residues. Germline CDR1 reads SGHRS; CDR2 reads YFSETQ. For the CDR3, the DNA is TGCGCCAGCAGCTATGAGCGGTTTTACGAGCAGTACTTC. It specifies CASSYERFYEQYF.

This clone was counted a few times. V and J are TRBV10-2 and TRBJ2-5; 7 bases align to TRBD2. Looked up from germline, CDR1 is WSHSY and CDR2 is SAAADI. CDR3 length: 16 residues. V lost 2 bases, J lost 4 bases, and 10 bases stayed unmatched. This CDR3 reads CASSEAGVFSTETQYF. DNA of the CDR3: TGCGCCAGCAGTGAGGCGGGAGTATTTTCTACAGAGACCCAGTACTTC.

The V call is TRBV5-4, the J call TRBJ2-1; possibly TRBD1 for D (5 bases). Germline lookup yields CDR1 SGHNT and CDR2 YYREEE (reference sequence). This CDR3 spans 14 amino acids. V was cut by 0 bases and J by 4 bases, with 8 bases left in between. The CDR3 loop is CASSLDRNYNEQFF. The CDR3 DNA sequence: TGTGCCAGCAGCTTGGACAGGAATTACAATGAGCAGTTCTTC.

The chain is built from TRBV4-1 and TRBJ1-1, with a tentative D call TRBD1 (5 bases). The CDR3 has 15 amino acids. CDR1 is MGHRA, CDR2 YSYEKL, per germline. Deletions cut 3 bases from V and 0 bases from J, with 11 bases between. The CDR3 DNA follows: TGCGCCAGCAGCCATCCGGGACTTTTGAACACTGAAGCTTTCTTT. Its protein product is CASSHPGLLNTEAFF.

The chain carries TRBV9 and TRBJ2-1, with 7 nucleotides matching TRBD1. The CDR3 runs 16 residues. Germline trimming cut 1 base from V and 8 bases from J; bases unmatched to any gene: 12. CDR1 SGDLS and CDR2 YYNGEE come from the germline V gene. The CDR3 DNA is TGTGCCAGCAGCGTAACCCCGACAGGGTTGGGCCATGAGCAGTTCTTC. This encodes CASSVTPTGLGHEQFF.

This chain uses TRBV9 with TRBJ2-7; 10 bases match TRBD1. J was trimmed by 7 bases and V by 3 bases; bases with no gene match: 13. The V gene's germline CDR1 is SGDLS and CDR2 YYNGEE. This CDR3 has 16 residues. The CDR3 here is CASSAHRDRGIREQYF. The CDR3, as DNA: TGTGCCAGCAGCGCTCACCGGGACAGGGGTATTCGGGAGCAGTACTTC. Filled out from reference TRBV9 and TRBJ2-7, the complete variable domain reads DSGVTQTPKHLITATGQRVTLRCSPRSGDLSVYWYQQSLDQGLQFLIQYYNGEERAKGNILERFSAQQFPDLHSELNLSSLELGDSALYFCASSAHRDRGIREQYFGPGTRLTVT.

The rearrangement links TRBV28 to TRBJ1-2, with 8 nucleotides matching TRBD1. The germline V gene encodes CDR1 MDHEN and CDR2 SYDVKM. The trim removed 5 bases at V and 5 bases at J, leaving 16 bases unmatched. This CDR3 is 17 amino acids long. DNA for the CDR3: TGTGCCAGCAGTCCCTACCCCCGGACAGGGATTGTTTATGGCTACACCTTC. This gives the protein CASSPYPRTGIVYGYTF.